This entry features one T cell receptor beta chain sequence. V was clipped by 6 bases and J by 6 bases, with 11 bases between them. The length of the CDR3 is 13 residues. Germline V gene lookup returns CDR1 MNHEY and CDR2 SVGAGI. This record comes from a study of blood T cell repertoires in COVID-19. Only in-frame clones appear in the TCRdb table, and some are missing; sequencing was by immunoSEQ multiplex PCR. The data hold roughly 260,000 clones, with under 85% observed a single time. The sample consisted of peripheral blood. The V gene is TRBV6-5, the J gene TRBJ2-2; TRBD2 is a possible D gene (6 bases). The TCR was taken from a woman aged 35 to 49 with active or convalescent COVID-19. DNA of the CDR3: TGTGCCAGCAGCACTGGACTACCCGGGGAGCTGTTTTTT. It translates to CASSTGLPGELFF.